Sequencing of this T cell receptor (beta chain) was carried out in a study of immune cell composition in non-small cell lung cancer. A note on this clone: Antigen unknown.

TCRdb's copy holds only in-frame clones and misses some; the assay was immunoSEQ multiplex PCR. The table includes about 6,100 clones, around 71% detected once. Normal lung was taken at the farthest possible site, at least 3 cm from tumour. Whole-study findings and limits: Dominant in vivo tumour-associated clones were not shown to share tumour-reactive sequences. Tumour TCR-beta clonality was not significantly tied to smoking pack-years.

The source is a human donor with non-small cell lung cancer. Source material: non-adjacent lung tissue.

The CDR3 bases are TGTGCCAGCAGCTTGAACTTTGGGCCTGCGAACACTGAAGCTTTCTTT. Translation gives CASSLNFGPANTEAFF. J is TRBJ1-1 and V is TRBV5-6, with unresolved D. This CDR3 comprises 16 residues. Germline V CDR1 and CDR2: SGHDT, YYEEEE. The germline V and J ends were trimmed by 1 base and 1 base, with 14 bases remaining between them. Full variable domain (outside the CDR3, taken from reference TRBV5-6 and TRBJ1-1): DAGVTQSPTHLIKTRGQQVTLRCSPKSGHDTVSWYQQALGQGPQFIFQYYEEEERQRGNFPDRFSGHQFPNYSSELNVNALLLGDSALYLCASSLNFGPANTEAFFGQGTRLTVV.